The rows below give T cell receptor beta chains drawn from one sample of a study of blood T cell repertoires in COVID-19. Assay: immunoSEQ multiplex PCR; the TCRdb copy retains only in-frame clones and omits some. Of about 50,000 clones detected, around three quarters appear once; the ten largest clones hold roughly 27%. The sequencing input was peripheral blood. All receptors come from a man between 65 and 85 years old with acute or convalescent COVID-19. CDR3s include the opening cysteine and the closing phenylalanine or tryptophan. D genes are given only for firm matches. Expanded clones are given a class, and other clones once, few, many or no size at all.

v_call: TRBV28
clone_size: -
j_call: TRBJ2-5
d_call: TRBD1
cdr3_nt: TGTGCCAGCAGTTCTCCGGGACAGGGGGATGGGGAGACCCAGTACTTC
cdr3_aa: CASSSPGQGDGETQYF

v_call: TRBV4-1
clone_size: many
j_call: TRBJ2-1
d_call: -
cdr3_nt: TGCGCCAGCAGCCTCGGGAGTGAGCAGTTCTTC
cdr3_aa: CASSLGSEQFF

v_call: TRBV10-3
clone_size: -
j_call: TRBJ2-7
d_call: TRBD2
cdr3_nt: TGTGCCATCACGATAGCGGGAGGCCGAGAGCAGTACTTC
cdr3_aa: CAITIAGGREQYF

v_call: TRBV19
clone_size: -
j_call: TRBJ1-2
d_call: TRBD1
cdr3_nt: TGTGCCAGTAGTACTACAGGGGTTAACTATGGCTACACCTTC
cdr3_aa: CASSTTGVNYGYTF

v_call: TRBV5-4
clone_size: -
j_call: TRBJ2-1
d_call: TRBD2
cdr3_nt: TGTGCCAGCAGCACTCCGGGACTAGCGGGGGGGGGTGAGCAGTTCTTC
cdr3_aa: CASSTPGLAGGGEQFF

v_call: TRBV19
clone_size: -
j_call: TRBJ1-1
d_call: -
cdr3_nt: TGTGCCAGTATCCCCGGCCCAGCCAGGGGGAACACTGAAGCTTTCTTT
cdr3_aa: CASIPGPARGNTEAFF

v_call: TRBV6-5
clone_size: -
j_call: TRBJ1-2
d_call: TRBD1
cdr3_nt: TGTGCCAGCAGGGCCCTGACAGGGGGAAACGATGGCTACACCTTC
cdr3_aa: CASRALTGGNDGYTF

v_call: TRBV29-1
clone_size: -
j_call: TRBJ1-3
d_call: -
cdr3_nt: TGCAGCGTTGAAGTGGGCGCTGGAAACACCATATATTTT
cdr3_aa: CSVEVGAGNTIYF

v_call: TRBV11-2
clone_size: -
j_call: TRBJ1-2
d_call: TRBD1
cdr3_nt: TGTGCCAGCAGCTTAGTTCAGGGGGGCGGGTATGGCTACACCTTC
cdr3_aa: CASSLVQGGGYGYTF

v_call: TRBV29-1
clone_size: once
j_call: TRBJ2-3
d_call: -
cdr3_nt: TGCAGCGTCGTCCGAGAGTTTGGCACAGATACGCAGTATTTT
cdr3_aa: CSVVREFGTDTQYF

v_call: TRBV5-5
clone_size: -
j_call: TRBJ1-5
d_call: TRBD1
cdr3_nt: TGTGCCAGCAGCTTGGGGCAGGGGGTCCGTCAGCCCCAGCATTTT
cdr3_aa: CASSLGQGVRQPQHF

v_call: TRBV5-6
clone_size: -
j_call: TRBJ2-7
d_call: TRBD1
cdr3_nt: TGTGCCAGCAGCTGGACAGGGCTTCCCTACGAGCAGTACTTC
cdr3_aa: CASSWTGLPYEQYF

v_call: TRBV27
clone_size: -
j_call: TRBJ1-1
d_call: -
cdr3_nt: TGTGCCAGCAGTTCCCCGAGCTTGAACACTGAAGCTTTCTTT
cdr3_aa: CASSSPSLNTEAFF

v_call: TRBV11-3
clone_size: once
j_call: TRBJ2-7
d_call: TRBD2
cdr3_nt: TGTGCCAGCAGCCCAGGACTAGCGGGAGGGCAGGGCTACGAGCAGTACTTC
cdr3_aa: CASSPGLAGGQGYEQYF

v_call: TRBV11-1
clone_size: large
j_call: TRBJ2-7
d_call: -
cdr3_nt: TGTGCCAGCAGCTCCGACAGCTACGAGCAGTACTTC
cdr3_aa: CASSSDSYEQYF

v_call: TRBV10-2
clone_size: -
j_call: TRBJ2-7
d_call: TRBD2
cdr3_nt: TGCGCCAGCAGTTCTCCGCCTTTGCGGGAGGGCCAAATCTACGAGCAGTACTTC
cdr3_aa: CASSSPPLREGQIYEQYF

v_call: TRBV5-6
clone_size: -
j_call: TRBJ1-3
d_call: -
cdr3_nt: TGTGCCAGCAGCTTCATGTCTGGCGGTGGAAACACCATATATTTT
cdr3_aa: CASSFMSGGGNTIYF

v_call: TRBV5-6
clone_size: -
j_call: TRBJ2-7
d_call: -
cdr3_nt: TGTGCCAGCAGCTTGCTTGGGACTTCAACCTACGAGCAGTACTTC
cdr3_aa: CASSLLGTSTYEQYF

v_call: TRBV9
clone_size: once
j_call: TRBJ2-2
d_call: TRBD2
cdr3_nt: TGTGCCAGCAGCGGAAGAGAGAGCGGGGGGGCATTCCCCGGGGAGCTGTTTTTT
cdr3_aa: CASSGRESGGAFPGELFF

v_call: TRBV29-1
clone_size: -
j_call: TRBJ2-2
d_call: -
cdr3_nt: TGCAGCGTTGAATTTGGGGCCGGCACCGGGGAGCTGTTTTTT
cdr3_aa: CSVEFGAGTGELFF

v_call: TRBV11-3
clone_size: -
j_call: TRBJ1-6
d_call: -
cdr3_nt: TGTGCCAGCAGCTCGGGACTTGATAATTCACCCCTCCACTTT
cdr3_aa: CASSSGLDNSPLHF

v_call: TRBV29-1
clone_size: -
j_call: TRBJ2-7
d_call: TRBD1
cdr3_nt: TGCAGCGTCGGACCGGGACAGGGACTTTCCGAGCAGTACTTC
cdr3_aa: CSVGPGQGLSEQYF

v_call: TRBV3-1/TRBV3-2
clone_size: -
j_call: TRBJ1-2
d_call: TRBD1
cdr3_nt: TGTGCCAGCAGCGAACCGGGACAGGGCGTCTATGGCTACACCTTC
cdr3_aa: CASSEPGQGVYGYTF

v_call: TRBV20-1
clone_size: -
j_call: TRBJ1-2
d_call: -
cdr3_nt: TGCAGTGCTAGTGCGGGGAATTATGGCTACACCTTC
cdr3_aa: CSASAGNYGYTF

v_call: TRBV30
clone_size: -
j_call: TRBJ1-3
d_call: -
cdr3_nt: TGTGCCTGGAGTACAGGATATGGAAACACCATATATTTT
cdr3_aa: CAWSTGYGNTIYF